This T cell receptor beta chain derives from a study of OX40 agonist ivuxolimab in advanced cancers. Germline V gene lookup returns CDR1 MDHEN and CDR2 SYDVKM. Trimming took 3 bases from V and 0 from J, leaving 9 bases between them. There are 15 residues in the CDR3. Produced via immunoSEQ multiplex PCR; TCRdb's table is partial and in-frame only. The repertoire consists of some 40,000 clones, with 70% to 90% occurring once and the leading ten covering around 43%. On cycle 4 day 1 and cycle 7 day 1, as well as at baseline, blood was sampled. The J gene is TRBJ1-5, the V gene TRBV28; no clear D. The source of this sequence is an adult with an advanced solid tumor such as melanoma, head and neck, liver or kidney cancer. Material: CD4+ or CD8+ T cells sorted from blood, obtained in a trial of the OX40 agonist ivuxolimab. The CDR3 is CASSFAIYSNQPQHF. The CDR3 DNA reads TGTGCCAGCAGTTTTGCGATTTATAGCAATCAGCCCCAGCATTTT.